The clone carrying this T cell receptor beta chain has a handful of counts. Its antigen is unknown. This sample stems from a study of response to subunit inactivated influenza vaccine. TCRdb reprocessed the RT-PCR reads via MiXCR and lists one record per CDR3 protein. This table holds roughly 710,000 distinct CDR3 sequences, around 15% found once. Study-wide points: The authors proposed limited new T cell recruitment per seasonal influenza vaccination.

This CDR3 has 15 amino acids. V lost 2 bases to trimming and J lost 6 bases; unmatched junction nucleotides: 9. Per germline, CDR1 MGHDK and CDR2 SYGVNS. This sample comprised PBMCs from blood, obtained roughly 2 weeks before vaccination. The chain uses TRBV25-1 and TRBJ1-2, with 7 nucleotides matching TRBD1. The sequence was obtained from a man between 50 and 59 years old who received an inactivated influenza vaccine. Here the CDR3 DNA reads TGTGCCAGCAGTGAAATGAGACAGGGAAGTCATGGCTACACCTTC. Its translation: CASSEMRQGSHGYTF.